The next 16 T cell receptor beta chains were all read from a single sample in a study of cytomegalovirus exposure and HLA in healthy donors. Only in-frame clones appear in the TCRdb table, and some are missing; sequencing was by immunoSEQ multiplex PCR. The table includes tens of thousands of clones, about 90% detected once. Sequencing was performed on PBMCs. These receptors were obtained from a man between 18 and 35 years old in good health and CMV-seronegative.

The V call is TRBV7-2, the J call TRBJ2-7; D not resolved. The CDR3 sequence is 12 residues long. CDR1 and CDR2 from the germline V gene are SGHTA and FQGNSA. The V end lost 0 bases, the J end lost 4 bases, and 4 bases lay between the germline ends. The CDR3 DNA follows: TGTGCCAGCAGCTTAGCCCGGTACGAGCAGTACTTC. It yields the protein CASSLARYEQYF.

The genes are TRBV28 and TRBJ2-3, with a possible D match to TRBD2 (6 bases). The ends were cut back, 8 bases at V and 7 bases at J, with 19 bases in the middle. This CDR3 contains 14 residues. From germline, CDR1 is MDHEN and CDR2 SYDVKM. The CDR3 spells CASHPTTSLHTQYF. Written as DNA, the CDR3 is TGTGCCAGCCACCCTACGACTAGTCTTCATACGCAGTATTTT.

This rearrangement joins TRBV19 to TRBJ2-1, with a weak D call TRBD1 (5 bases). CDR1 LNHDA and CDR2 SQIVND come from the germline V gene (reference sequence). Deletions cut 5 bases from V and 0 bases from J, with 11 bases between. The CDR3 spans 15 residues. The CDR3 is CASSSRVSSYNEQFF. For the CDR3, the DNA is TGTGCCAGTAGTTCCAGGGTAAGCTCCTACAATGAGCAGTTCTTC.

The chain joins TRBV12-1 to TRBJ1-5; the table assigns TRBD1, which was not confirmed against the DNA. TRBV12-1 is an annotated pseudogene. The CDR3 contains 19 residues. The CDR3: CASSLMGQGLRLGNQPQHF. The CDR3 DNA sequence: TGTGCCAGCAGCTTAATGGGACAGGGGCTAAGGTTGGGCAATCAGCCCCAGCATTTT.

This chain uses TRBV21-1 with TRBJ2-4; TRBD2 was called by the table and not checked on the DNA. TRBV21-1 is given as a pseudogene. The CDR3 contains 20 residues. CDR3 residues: CASSKVGQSGGGIAKNIQYF. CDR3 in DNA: TGTGCCAGCAGCAAAGTAGGGCAATCAGGCGGGGGTATAGCCAAAAACATTCAGTACTTC.

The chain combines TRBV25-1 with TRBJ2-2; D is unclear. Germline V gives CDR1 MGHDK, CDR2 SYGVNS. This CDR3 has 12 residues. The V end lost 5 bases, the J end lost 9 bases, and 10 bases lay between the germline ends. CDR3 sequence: CASSPPGRELFF. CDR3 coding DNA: TGTGCCAGCAGTCCTCCTGGCCGGGAGCTGTTTTTT.

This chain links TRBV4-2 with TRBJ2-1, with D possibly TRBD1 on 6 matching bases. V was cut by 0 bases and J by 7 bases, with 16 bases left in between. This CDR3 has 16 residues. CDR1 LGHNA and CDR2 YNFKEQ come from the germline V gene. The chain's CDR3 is CASSQELGGYKNEQFF. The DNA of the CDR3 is TGTGCCAGCAGCCAAGAGTTAGGGGGTTACAAGAATGAGCAGTTCTTC.

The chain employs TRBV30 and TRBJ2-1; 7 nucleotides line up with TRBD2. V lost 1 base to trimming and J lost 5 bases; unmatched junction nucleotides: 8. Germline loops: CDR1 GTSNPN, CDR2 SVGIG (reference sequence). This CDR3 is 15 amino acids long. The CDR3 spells CAWSGPAGFHNEQFF. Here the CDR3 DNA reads TGTGCCTGGAGTGGTCCAGCGGGATTCCACAATGAGCAGTTCTTC.

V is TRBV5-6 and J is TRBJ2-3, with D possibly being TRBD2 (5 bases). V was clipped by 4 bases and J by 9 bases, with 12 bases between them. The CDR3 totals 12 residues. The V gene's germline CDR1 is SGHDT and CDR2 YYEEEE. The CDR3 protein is CASSELGETQYF. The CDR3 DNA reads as TGTGCCAGCAGCGAACTTGGGGAGACGCAGTATTTT.

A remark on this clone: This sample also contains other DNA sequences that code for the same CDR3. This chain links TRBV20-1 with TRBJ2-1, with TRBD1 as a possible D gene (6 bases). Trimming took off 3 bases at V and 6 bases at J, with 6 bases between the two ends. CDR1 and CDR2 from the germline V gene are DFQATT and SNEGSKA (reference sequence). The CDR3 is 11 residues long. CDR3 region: CSASRGNEQFF. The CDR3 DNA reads TGCAGTGCTAGCAGGGGCAATGAGCAGTTCTTC.

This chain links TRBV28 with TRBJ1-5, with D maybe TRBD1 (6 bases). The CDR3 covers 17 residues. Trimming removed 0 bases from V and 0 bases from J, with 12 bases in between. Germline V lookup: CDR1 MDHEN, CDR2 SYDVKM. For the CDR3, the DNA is TGTGCCAGCAGTTTATGGCGTGGGGGGGCTAGCAATCAGCCCCAGCATTTT. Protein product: CASSLWRGGASNQPQHF.

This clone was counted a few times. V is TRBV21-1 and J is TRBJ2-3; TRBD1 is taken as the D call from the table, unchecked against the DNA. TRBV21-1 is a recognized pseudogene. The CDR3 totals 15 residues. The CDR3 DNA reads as TGTGCCAGCAGCAAAGGGACAGGGGGCACAGATACGCAGTATTTT. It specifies CASSKGTGGTDTQYF.

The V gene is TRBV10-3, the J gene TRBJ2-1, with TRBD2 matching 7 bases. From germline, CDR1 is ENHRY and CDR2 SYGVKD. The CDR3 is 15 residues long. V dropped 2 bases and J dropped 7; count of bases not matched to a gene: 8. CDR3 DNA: TGTGCCATCAGTGAGAACTCACTAGCGCGGAATGAGCAGTTCTTC. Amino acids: CAISENSLARNEQFF.

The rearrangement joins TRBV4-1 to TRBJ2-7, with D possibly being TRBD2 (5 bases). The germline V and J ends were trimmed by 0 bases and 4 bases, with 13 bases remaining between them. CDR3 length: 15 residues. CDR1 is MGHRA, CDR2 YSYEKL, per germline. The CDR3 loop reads CASSQEALLGYEQYF. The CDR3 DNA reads TGCGCCAGCAGCCAAGAGGCCTTACTAGGGTACGAGCAGTACTTC.

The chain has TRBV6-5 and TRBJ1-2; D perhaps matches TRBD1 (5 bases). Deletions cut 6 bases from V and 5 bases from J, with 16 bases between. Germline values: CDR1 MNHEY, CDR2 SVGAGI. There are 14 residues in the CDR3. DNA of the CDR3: TGTGCCAGCAGCCTCGGGACCGCGGGGTATGGCTACACCTTC. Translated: CASSLGTAGYGYTF.

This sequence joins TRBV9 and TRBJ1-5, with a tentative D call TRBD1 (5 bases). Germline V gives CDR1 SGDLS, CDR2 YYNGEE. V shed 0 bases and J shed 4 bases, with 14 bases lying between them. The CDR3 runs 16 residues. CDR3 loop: CASSVGGTGNNQPQHF. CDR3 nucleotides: TGTGCCAGCAGCGTAGGCGGGACTGGGAATAATCAGCCCCAGCATTTT. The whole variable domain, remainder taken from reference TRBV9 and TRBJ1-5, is DSGVTQTPKHLITATGQRVTLRCSPRSGDLSVYWYQQSLDQGLQFLIQYYNGEERAKGNILERFSAQQFPDLHSELNLSSLELGDSALYFCASSVGGTGNNQPQHFGDGTRLSIL.